The 12 T cell receptor beta chains below come from one sample, sequenced in a study of metastatic and nonmetastatic thyroid tumors. TCRdb reanalyzed the PCR reads via MiXCR. Of tens of thousands of clones in the sample, about a sixth were seen once. All patients were untreated before thyroid surgery. The source material was blood. These receptors all stem from a female donor with papillary thyroid cancer or a benign thyroid nodule (not recorded which). Some clones in this sample may be carry-over from other donors' samples.

There are many counts of this clone. The chain recombines TRBV19 with TRBJ2-5; unclear D gene. The germline V gene has CDR1 LNHDA and CDR2 SQIVND (reference sequence). The CDR3 runs to 14 residues. Trimming pared 2 bases from V and 2 bases from J, leaving 9 bases between. CDR3 protein: CASSISAAQETQYF. The CDR3 bases are TGTGCCAGTAGTATATCCGCAGCACAAGAGACCCAGTACTTC.

This clone showed up many times. The chain joins TRBV15 to TRBJ2-1; 12 bases are shared with TRBD2. The CDR3 has 17 amino acids. V gave up 1 base and J gave up 3 bases; unmatched junction bases: 4. Germline assignment: CDR1 LNHNV and CDR2 YYDKDF (reference sequence). The CDR3 nucleotides are TGTGCCACCAGCAGAGCCAGGACTAGCGGGATCTACAATGAGCAGTTCTTC. Its translation: CATSRARTSGIYNEQFF.

This chain joins TRBV6-1 and TRBJ2-1; 7 nucleotides match TRBD2. Trimming removed 5 bases from V and 4 bases from J; junction bases left unmatched: 11. CDR1 and CDR2 (germline): MNHNS, SASEGT. CDR3 length: 16 amino acids. The CDR3 bases are TGTGCCAGCAGTACCCTAGCGGTAGAGGTGTACAATGAGCAGTTCTTC. It specifies CASSTLAVEVYNEQFF.

This clone occurred many times. The genes are TRBV6-1 and TRBJ2-1; 15 bases fit TRBD2. Germline values: CDR1 MNHNS, CDR2 SASEGT. The junction had 5 bases not matched to a gene; V was cut back by 6 bases and J by 8 bases. The CDR3 spans 15 residues. In nucleotides, the CDR3 is TGTGCCAGCAGCCGGACTAGCGGGGGGGTGGATGAGCAGTTCTTC. Amino acid sequence: CASSRTSGGVDEQFF.

This clone was observed at least ten times. This sequence joins TRBV28 and TRBJ2-7; 8 positions agree with TRBD1. Trimming took 5 bases from V and 3 from J; bases not matched to a gene: 12. This CDR3 has 16 amino acids. The V gene's germline CDR1 is MDHEN and CDR2 SYDVKM. The CDR3 DNA follows: TGTGCCAGCAGTCCCTCGGACAGGGCAGATTACTACGAGCAGTACTTC. Its translation is CASSPSDRADYYEQYF.

This clone was recorded many times. This chain connects TRBV19 to TRBJ1-4; the match to TRBD1 covers 7 bases. CDR3 length: 15 residues. The V gene end was trimmed by 6 bases and the J gene end by 5 bases; junction bases not matched to a gene: 9. The germline gives CDR1 LNHDA, CDR2 SQIVND (reference sequence). The CDR3 loop reads CASSLDRVRNEKLFF. In DNA, the CDR3 is TGTGCCAGTAGCCTTGACAGGGTTCGGAATGAAAAACTGTTTTTT.

This clone was counted many times. This sequence joins TRBV11-3 and TRBJ2-7; D is uncertain. The CDR3 spans 14 residues. Trimming pared 1 base from V and 4 bases from J, leaving 11 bases between. Germline V CDR1 and CDR2: SGHNT, YENEEA. The CDR3 protein is CASSLAIPPYEQYF. CDR3 bases: TGTGCCAGCAGCTTAGCGATACCCCCATACGAGCAGTACTTC.

The V and J genes are TRBV4-1 and TRBJ2-5; tentative D call: TRBD1 (6 bases). The CDR3 has 16 residues. Looked up from germline, CDR1 is MGHRA and CDR2 is YSYEKL. Trimming took off 6 bases at V and 5 bases at J, with 22 bases between the two ends. The CDR3 DNA reads as TGCGCCAGCAGAGGGGGTCCGACACGGACCGGGGAGACCCAGTACTTC. It specifies CASRGGPTRTGETQYF.

The genes are TRBV7-2 and TRBJ1-2; D is possibly TRBD1 (6 bases). The V and J ends lost 4 bases and 12 bases respectively, with 21 bases between them. The CDR3 has 14 residues. Germline CDR1 SGHTA, CDR2 FQGNSA. The CDR3, as DNA: TGTGCCAGCAGCTCAACAGGGATTAACTATGACCACACCTTC. This translates into CASSSTGINYDHTF.

The V gene is TRBV6-4, the J gene TRBJ2-3, with D uncertain. The V gene lost 0 bases and the J gene lost 0 bases, with 4 bases spanning the gap. The CDR3 extends over 14 amino acids. Germline CDR1 MRHNA, CDR2 SNTAGT. CDR3 in amino acids: CASSDSGSTDTQYF. The CDR3 DNA follows: TGTGCCAGCAGTGACTCGGGTAGCACAGATACGCAGTATTTT.

This clone was picked up a small number of times. This may be a read error, as it is one base from a much larger clone. The gene calls are TRBV12-3 or TRBV12-4 and TRBJ1-4, with TRBD1 matching 8 bases. The CDR3 has 16 residues. J lost 0 bases, V lost 9 bases, and 9 bases had no gene match. This CDR3 reads CASSELQGATNEKLFF. The CDR3 nucleotides read TGTGCCAGTAGTGAACTACAGGGGGCAACTAATGAAAAACTGTTTTTT.

Judged by abundance, this clone is medium-sized. V and J are TRBV12-3 or TRBV12-4 and TRBJ1-2; no definite D call. The CDR3 sequence is 13 residues long. The V and J ends lost 5 bases and 4 bases respectively, with 11 bases between them. CDR3 region: CASSPTVGYGYTF. CDR3 coding DNA: TGTGCCAGCAGTCCCACCGTTGGCTATGGCTACACCTTC.